Sequencing of this T cell receptor beta chain was carried out in a study of beta chain features in type 1 diabetes. Study-wide results and caveats: Whether HLA type influences TCRB rearrangement remained unresolved here. In every one of the four CD4+ subsets, TCRB CDR3s were moderately but significantly shorter in Type 1 diabetes patients. The naive, central memory and Treg TCRB repertoires looked more alike in patients than they did in healthy donors.

cDNA synthesis used the whole RNA isolate, giving expressed TCRB sequences. TCRdb's copy holds only in-frame clones and misses some; the assay was immunoSEQ multiplex PCR. The data contain about 260,000 clones, roughly 21% of them singletons. This clone was seen more than once but under ten times. What it binds is not known. The CDR3 is 13 residues long. V lost 5 bases and J lost 7, with 15 bases in between. CDR1 and CDR2 (germline): SSHAT, FNYEAQ (reference sequence). Populations isolated by sorting all had purity greater than 95%. Sequencing input: naive CD4+ T cells from blood. This sequence originates from a woman between 40 and 50 years old with type 1 diabetes. The chain is built from TRBV7-7 and TRBJ2-7; TRBD1 is a possible D gene (5 bases). The CDR3 sequence is CASSPIQVGEQYF. The CDR3 DNA sequence: TGTGCCAGCAGCCCAATACAGGTGGGAGAGCAGTACTTC.